This TCR beta chain was sequenced during a study of cytomegalovirus exposure and HLA in healthy donors (TCRdb year 2017). Turning to the overall study: According to an earlier analysis of 587 of the donors, 200 million or so T cells yielded 117 million unique TCR beta sequences and 276 Gb of sequence data. High-throughput TCR immunosequencing, statistical association of individual TCRs with disease status, and machine learning were combined to predict cytomegalovirus infection status. In the later analysis, no new phenotypic data were used to find candidate immune exposures; instead, reliance was placed on TCR beta sequences and their occurrence across donors. Donor age, sex, ethnicity and CMV serostatus were collected together with the repertoire data. Roughly five DR-DQ haplotypes were handled as single units for association and clustering because linkage in the cohort was strong. All discovery cohort repertoires had been generated using a single sequencing platform. Of the approximately 400 genotyped donors, roughly 85% fell in the genetic ancestry cluster associated with self-reported Caucasian donors. Class I and class II HLA loci were covered by the typing at four-digit resolution. In addition to the first cohort of around 670 subjects, a separate validation cohort of approximately 120 different subjects was used. To decide whether each TCR beta V gene segment behaved as functional or pseudogenic, an earlier analysis of some 540 of the donors relied on high-throughput TCR beta sequencing. The study profiled the T cell repertoires of hundreds of subjects by immunosequencing and related them to cytomegalovirus serostatus. The aim of the study was to test whether cataloging public T cell receptors could identify signatures of past pathogen exposure. Roughly 310 gigabases of sequencing data and tens of millions of unique TCR sequences were included in an early release covering about 620 HLA-typed donors. In a later genetic analysis, genome-wide SNP genotypes for about three fifths of the roughly 670 donors were used, and that subset was treated as a discovery cohort. Among under 450 genotyped donors of the cohort, an average of approximately 240,000 unique TCR beta nucleotide sequences were sequenced per donor, about a sixth of them non-productive. Typing coverage varied by locus: about 620-630 donors for A, B, C, DRB1 and DQB1; approximately 500 for DQA1; about 600 for DPA1; about 450 for DPB1. To study patterns of TCR occurrence, a later analysis re-analyzed previously published TCR beta repertoires from 550 to 800 donors and added high-resolution HLA genotyping.

The cohort was made up of under 800 healthy bone marrow donors. At the time of sampling, all cohort members were nominally healthy, though unrecorded immune exposures were likely present. The donor was CMV seropositive and belonged to the group of 250 to 350 seropositive cohort members. Each donor provided a peripheral blood sample, and peripheral blood mononuclear cells were used for TCR beta sequencing. The Qiagen DNeasy Blood Extraction Kit was used to extract genomic DNA from the blood cell samples. The germline V gene encodes CDR1 MNHEY and CDR2 SVGAGI. The CDR3, cysteine through phenylalanine, is 13 amino acids long. Only the CDR3 DNA stays, 39 bases, in frame from base 1. Trimming removed 6 bases from V and 6 bases from J, leaving 12 bases between the germline ends. Worth noting for this clone: The antigen it binds to is not known. Base qualities are not recorded, but no much larger clone differs from it by a single base.

The research as a whole found: In a later analysis, HLA-associated TCR beta chains were found to be more clonally expanded and to have lower generation probabilities than equally common non-associated chains. According to a later analysis, most CMV-associated TCR beta chains appeared to be HLA-restricted, and the HLA associations seemed to be driven largely by CMV exposure. Because HLA typing was missing for some donors at each locus, association tests included only the typed subset. The only immune exposure information available for the cohort was CMV serostatus. Most TCR sequences were seen in very few donors, while some public TCRs were found in many individuals. The authors suggested that the approach could potentially be extended to other disease states and immunological phenotypes. An association between a missense DCLRE1C variant and V-gene and J-gene trimming of TCR beta chains was found in a later genetic analysis and replicated in an independent cohort. According to a later genetic analysis, donors in an Asian-associated ancestry cluster had fewer N-insertions in productive TCRs than the approximately 710-donor mean. Presence/absence analyses assumed roughly uniform sequencing depth across donors, an assumption that may not hold. Assigning TCR associations to individual alleles was difficult when HLA alleles, especially DR and DQ, strongly co-occurred. In vitro tests confirmed that three of the cytomegalovirus-associated TCR beta chains recognize cytomegalovirus antigens. The study listed 164 TCR beta chains as associated with cytomegalovirus. A further reported finding was that TCR beta sequences accurately predicted the HLA-A and HLA-B alleles for most subjects in the first cohort. The earlier analysis of 450 to 700 of the donors excluded roughly 16 rarely observed V segments, including chromosome 9 orphons, because counts were too low. In a later analysis, several top co-occurrence clusters were reported to appear linked to parvovirus B19, influenza, CMV and Epstein-Barr virus. In both the original and validation cohorts, the classifier was reported to diagnose cytomegalovirus status with high specificity and sensitivity. Specific HLA alleles were associated with 16,951 TCR beta sequences at a false discovery rate of 0.05 in a later analysis. The sequencing pipeline was judged likely to have produced a cluster of highly shared sequence variants as a technical artifact. This cohort had only TCR beta chains sequenced, and the lack of alpha or paired-chain data limited which features could be detected. An earlier analysis of approximately 570 of the donors showed that most TCR beta V segments appeared in productive rearrangements either about 90% or about 30% of the time, which broadly matched IMGT annotations. Linkage disequilibrium might explain the correlated functional status among segregating V segments, but an unknown experimental factor could not be ruled out. Some IMGT-functional V segments, including TRBV6-2 and TRBV6-3, could not be distinguished by the 87-base-pair reads and were therefore excluded. A later analysis found that TCR association rates varied across HLA loci, with DRB1 alleles showing the most associated TCRs and HLA-C alleles the fewest.

Library preparation used the immunoSEQ multiplex PCR assay. For the multiplex PCR, a mixture combining 60 forward primers for TCR Vbeta segments and 13 reverse primers for TCR Jbeta segments was used. A multiplex PCR assay on genomic DNA amplified the CDR3 region of rearranged TCR beta genes. The amplified TCR beta libraries were sequenced on the Illumina HiSeq System as 87-base-pair reads. The source study handled its data this way. Across the 670 or so repertoires, a later analysis counted some 81 million unique TCR beta chains, roughly 11 million of which were shared by at least two donors. A nearest-neighbor algorithm error-corrected the raw reads and collapsed the reads into unique sequences, merging closely related sequences to remove PCR and sequencing errors. To assign V, D and J gene segments, CDR3 sequences were aligned to IMGT reference sequences. For a sequence to be retained, a match of at least six nucleotides to both a V gene segment and a J gene segment was required. A rearrangement was called productive if the CDR3 had no stop codons and remained in frame with V and J, and every other rearrangement was called non-productive. Following IMGT convention, CDR3 was defined as the stretch from the second conserved V-encoded cysteine up to the conserved J-encoded phenylalanine. The earlier analysis of a few hundred of the donors excluded sequences that lacked an unambiguous match to a single V gene segment. An earlier analysis of 587 of the donors classified V segments as functional when productive rearrangements were above 56.7% and as segregating when the standard deviation between donors was above 5%. To diagnose cytomegalovirus status from the catalog of TCR beta chain sequences, a statistical classification framework was built. In a later analysis, TCR nucleotide sequences were compared against IMGT/GENE-DB human TR gene sequences so that V and J genes could be assigned. A later analysis assigned CDR3 sequences and most-parsimonious VDJ recombination scenarios with the TCRdist pipeline. In a later analysis, each TCR beta chain was defined by its CDR3 amino acid sequence together with its V-gene family, and reads without a unique V-gene family were excluded. A later analysis removed nearly 600 highly shared, low-generation-probability nucleotide sequences to deal with suspected cross-contamination and a sequencing artifact. A later analysis calculated a clonal expansion index for each public chain from normalized within-repertoire ranks of inferred template counts. In a later analysis, generation probabilities were computed using a VDJ recombination model fitted to out-of-frame rearrangements, and the results were checked against IGoR. In a later analysis, TCR-TCR, TCR-HLA and TCR-CMV co-occurrence was scored with hypergeometric tests, and a repertoire-size bias correction was applied to TCR pairs. False discovery rates were estimated in a later analysis by permuting HLA or CMV assignments 20 times. In a later analysis, co-occurring TCRs were grouped using DBSCAN, with TCRdist sequence similarity added in when clustering inside HLA-allele-positive subsets. Repertoires with fewer than 30,000 or more than 120,000 public chains, plus five repertoires with anomalous nucleotide sharing, were excluded from co-occurrence clustering. This immuneACCESS table, as held by TCRdb, lists in-frame sequences with V and J called but not all clones. Of the missing ones, under half trace to an unresolved V gene in checked studies; the others have no known cause. V, J and clone size reflect that table, while D and trimming were determined from the DNA. Recorded for this sample are about 160,000 clones; 60% to 85% of them occurred a single time. Under 3% of the sample is held by the ten biggest clonotypes.

The chain links TRBV6-5 with TRBJ1-5; TRBD1 is possibly the D segment (6 matching bases). The sequence was collected from a woman in her fifties or sixties in good health and CMV-seropositive. Material for sequencing was PBMCs. Read as DNA, the sequence is TGTGCCAGCAGCCCCGGGGGGCCTCAGCCCCAGCATTTT. It translates as CASSPGGPQPQHF.